Listed below are T cell receptor beta chains from one sample, sequenced in a study of siplizumab effects on memory and regulatory T cells. The table came from immunoSEQ multiplex PCR; TCRdb's copy has only in-frame clones and leaves some out. This table holds about 100,000 clones, about 95% found once. The sample was non-Treg CD4+ T cells sorted from blood. These TCRs come from a human donor in good health. Each CDR3 is given without its conserved first and last residue. Fields, in order: J gene, V gene, CDR3 protein.

TRBJ2-1 TRBV6-1 ASSESRDWEQF
TRBJ2-1 TRBV5-6 ASSNPGLKF
TRBJ2-1 TRBV6-1 ASSVDSGTYNEQF
TRBJ2-1 TRBV7-7 ASSLGLGDEQF
TRBJ2-2 TRBV28 ASWGTANTGELF
TRBJ2-3 TRBV6-1 ASSEFGSFGDTQY
TRBJ2-7 TRBV4-2 ASSQEDSVGTSISYEQY
TRBJ2-3 TRBV2 ASSSGSRTDTQY
TRBJ2-5 TRBV5-1 ASSLASTGGRATETQY
TRBJ2-7 TRBV7-3 ASSMGGNYEQY
TRBJ1-2 TRBV5-1 ASSKTDQNYGYT
TRBJ2-5 TRBV11-1 ASSRTGAQETQY
TRBJ2-7 TRBV6-1 ASRDNREVDEQY
TRBJ2-2 TRBV2 ASSRSTGELF
TRBJ2-6 TRBV5-4 ASSRPRPGASGANVLT
TRBJ2-2 TRBV28 ASSRGQTNTGELF
TRBJ1-4 TRBV6-6 ASSSSQGANEKLF
TRBJ2-7 TRBV7-9 ASSLTSAFYEQY
TRBJ1-2 TRBV25-1 ASSKDRDRGYGYT
TRBJ2-1 TRBV13 ASSLARLASSSYNEQF
TRBJ2-6 TRBV4-2 ASSQDAIAGGSGANVLT
TRBJ2-7 TRBV28 ASSFQASYEQY
TRBJ1-5 TRBV4-1 ASSRETSGGRVGQPQH
TRBJ1-4 TRBV5-1 ASSSWGQAATNEKLF
TRBJ1-1 TRBV27 ASSSLGTGKTEAF
TRBJ2-1 TRBV28 ASSTRTEQF
TRBJ1-2 TRBV28 ASRGTGTARVT
TRBJ2-2 TRBV5-1 ATSSLAGGPGELF
TRBJ2-7 TRBV28 ASSFSSGTYEQY
TRBJ1-2 TRBV28 ASSPSVVGAGGYT
TRBJ2-7 TRBV5-4 ASSLAWSHASGSYEQY
TRBJ2-4 TRBV18 ASSPDNPSGRSDIQY
TRBJ2-2 TRBV5-1 ASSWQTNTGELF
TRBJ2-2 TRBV5-1 ASSVSTSGGRTGTGELF
TRBJ1-3 TRBV5-1 ASSSGLPSGNTIY
TRBJ2-7 TRBV5-5 ASSATTSSEQY
TRBJ2-2 TRBV2 ASTLWAGELF
TRBJ2-5 TRBV18 ASSPPGLAGGETQY
TRBJ2-1 TRBV4-2 ASSQDPSGIGEQF
TRBJ2-3 TRBV19 ASSLPGLAGGGDTQY
TRBJ2-5 TRBV15 ATSREEGRWETQY
TRBJ2-1 TRBV19 ASRSVGLSYNEQF
TRBJ2-4 TRBV28 ASSSSTTGGYQY
TRBJ2-7 TRBV27 ASSSLLASSYEQY
TRBJ2-3 TRBV2 ASSVDHKSDTQY
TRBJ1-6 TRBV6-4 ASSDSIYSPLH
TRBJ1-3 TRBV5-6 ASGPVGGNTIY
TRBJ1-6 TRBV6-6 ATSRGAGYNSPLH
TRBJ2-1 TRBV30 AWSGDTAGQF
TRBJ2-5 TRBV19 ASSINGGNIQETQY
TRBJ1-1 TRBV6-5 ASSPQLNTEAF
TRBJ2-1 TRBV7-9 ASSLASGSSYNEQF
TRBJ2-1 TRBV29-1 SGYRVGSYNEQF
TRBJ2-7 TRBV2 ASSEDRPYEQY
TRBJ2-5 TRBV4-1 ASSPGGREREETQY
TRBJ1-5 TRBV28 ASSPTGYSNQPQH
TRBJ2-3 TRBV5-1 ASSLTSSSPDTQY